This T cell receptor beta chain is from a study of T cells after posttransplantation cyclophosphamide. As regards this clone: Antigen: not known.

Study findings and constraints: Skin or GI-infiltrating T cells shared few TRB sequences with blood. Recipient CMV seropositivity and CMV reactivation strongly tracked TRB clonality.

Germline V gene lookup returns CDR1 MNHEY and CDR2 SMNVEV (reference sequence). Trimming removed 5 bases from V and 3 bases from J; junction bases left unmatched: 6. This CDR3 spans 14 amino acids. Cells defined as naive were viable CD3+CD4+ or CD3+CD8+ and CCR7+CD45RA+CD45RO-CD95-CD27+CD28+. Clones were read by immunoSEQ multiplex PCR, and TCRdb kept only the in-frame ones, dropping some. The sample records 10,000 to 13,000 clones, approximately 95% being singletons. The rearrangement uses TRBV27 and TRBJ2-7; 8 positions agree with TRBD1. Input material: naive CD8+ T cells sorted from PBMCs. This clonotype originated in a man between 25 and 39 years old in good health and a related stem cell transplant donor. The CDR3 sequence is CASSQRQGSYEQYF. For the CDR3, the DNA is TGTGCCAGCAGTCAAAGACAGGGGAGCTACGAGCAGTACTTC.